These 21 T cell receptor beta chains came from one sample sequenced in a study of T cell clonality in common variable immunodeficiency. Repertoires were generated with immunoSEQ multiplex PCR, while TCRdb's copy carries only in-frame clones and drops some. The specimen has approximately 46,000 clones, none found just once. What was sequenced was peripheral blood mononuclear cells. Receptor source: a person between 18 and 75 years old in good health.

The table lists this clone with many counts. Incomplete CDR3 DNA: TGTGCCAGTAGTATGTTAGGGGTTGGTCAGCCC. Its translation is CASSMLGVGQP. The entire CDR3 protein is CASSMLGVGQPQHF. V is TRBV19 and J is TRBJ1-5; tentatively, D is TRBD1 (5 bases). The read terminates 3 residues before the CDR3 end, so the remaining end is supplied by the germline J gene. V lost 3 bases and J 6 bases, leaving 12 bases between the germline ends. The CDR3 spans 14 residues. Per germline, CDR1 LNHDA and CDR2 SQIVND (reference sequence). Full variable domain (remainder filled in from reference TRBV19 and TRBJ1-5): DGGITQSPKYLFRKEGQNVTLSCEQNLNHDAMYWYRQDPGQGLRLIYYSQIVNDFQKGDIAEGYSVSREKKESFPLTVTSAQKNPTAFYLCASSMLGVGQPQHFGDGTRLSIL.

This clone was counted many times. The DNA ends 3 residues before the CDR3 does, and the rest of the CDR3 is filled in from the germline J gene. The chain combines TRBV30 with TRBJ2-7; TRBD1 matches 8 bases. CDR3 length equals 17 residues. CDR1 and CDR2 from the germline V gene are GTSNPN and SVGIG (reference sequence). With 0 bases clipped from V and 4 bases from J, the junction kept 14 bases outside the gene matches. CDR3 amino acids: CAWSVDLLHTGGYEQYF. CDR3 DNA, as far as it was read: TGTGCCTGGAGTGTAGACCTCCTTCACACAGGGGGGTACGAG.

This clone showed up just a few times. The read comes to an end 3 residues before the CDR3 does, leaving the germline J gene to fill in the end. The rearrangement links TRBV7-9 to TRBJ2-4; no clear D gene. In germline, CDR1 is SEHNR, CDR2 FQNEAQ (reference sequence). The CDR3 is 13 residues long. Here the CDR3 reads CASSLENFDGQYF. CDR3 DNA (partial): TGTGCCAGCAGCTTAGAGAACTTCGATGGT.

This clone was seen many times. The read comes to an end 3 residues before the CDR3 does, leaving the germline J gene to fill in the end. V usage is TRBV5-1 and J usage is TRBJ2-7; 7 bases are shared with TRBD1. The CDR3 sequence is 14 residues long. V shed 4 bases and J 1 base; nucleotides not matched to a gene: 5. Germline lookup yields CDR1 SGHRS and CDR2 YFSETQ. Incomplete CDR3 DNA: TGCGCCAGCAGCCGAGGGGGCCGATCCTACGAG. Translation gives CASSRGGRSYE. The entire CDR3 reads CASSRGGRSYEQYF.

This clone was observed many times. The read finishes 3 residues shy of the CDR3 end, and the germline J gene is used to complete it. This sequence joins TRBV5-5 and TRBJ1-6; TRBD1 aligns across 9 bases. The germline V gene encodes CDR1 SGHKS and CDR2 YYEKEE (reference sequence). With V trimmed by 6 bases and J by 7 bases, 5 bases remained unmatched. The CDR3 extends over 14 amino acids. The CDR3 region is CASNSDRGNSPLHF. The part of the CDR3 DNA that was read is TGTGCCAGCAACTCGGACAGGGGAAATTCACCC. Looking up the rest from reference TRBV5-5 and TRBJ1-6 gives the full variable domain: DAGVTQSPTHLIKTRGQQVTLRCSPISGHKSVSWYQQVLGQGPQFIFQYYEKEERGRGNFPDRFSARQFPNYSSELNVNALLLGDSALYLCASNSDRGNSPLHFGNGTRLTVT.

This clone was detected many times. Coverage ceases 3 residues before the CDR3 finishes, and the germline J gene fills in the end. The rearrangement links TRBV20-1 to TRBJ1-4, with TRBD1 identical over 10 bases. V dropped 6 bases and J dropped 8; count of bases not matched to a gene: 6. CDR1 and CDR2 (germline): DFQATT, SNEGSKA (reference sequence). The CDR3 consists of 13 residues. The covered CDR3 bases are TGCAGTGCCGGACAGGGGGTTCGGGAAAAA. This translates into CSAGQGVREK. In full, the CDR3 reads CSAGQGVREKLFF.

This clone was picked up many times. The read ends 3 residues before the CDR3 terminus; that terminus is restored from the germline J gene. The chain has TRBV5-6 and TRBJ2-7, with 10 bases matching TRBD1. Germline V gene sequence: CDR1 SGHDT, CDR2 YYEEEE. The trim removed 4 bases at V and 3 bases at J, leaving 4 bases unmatched. The CDR3 contains 14 residues. The covered CDR3 bases are TGTGCCAGCAGCCGACAGGGGGCGGGCTACGAG. The encoded protein is CASSRQGAGYE. The complete CDR3 protein is CASSRQGAGYEQYF. The entire variable domain, with the rest obtained from reference TRBV5-6 and TRBJ2-7, is as follows: DAGVTQSPTHLIKTRGQQVTLRCSPKSGHDTVSWYQQALGQGPQFIFQYYEEEERQRGNFPDRFSGHQFPNYSSELNVNALLLGDSALYLCASSRQGAGYEQYFGPGTRLTVT.

This clone was seen at least ten times. The junction departs from germline at one end; a sequencing error may be responsible. The read finishes 3 residues shy of the CDR3 end, and the germline J gene is used to complete it. This rearrangement joins TRBV4-2 to TRBJ1-2; 7 nucleotides agree with TRBD1. From germline, CDR1 is LGHNA and CDR2 YNFKEQ. The CDR3 consists of 14 residues. CDR3 amino acids: CASSSGTANYGYTF. The DNA read from the CDR3 is TGCGCCAGCAGCTCCGGGACAGCTAACTATGGC.

This clone has at least ten counts. CDR3 sequence reads: CASSTGFYEQYF. CDR3 DNA, as far as it was read: TGTGCCAGCTCGACAGGGTTCTACGAG. This sequence joins TRBV6-2 or TRBV6-3 and TRBJ2-7, with TRBD1 matching over 7 bases. The CDR3 end falls 3 residues outside the read, so it is completed with the germline J gene. With V trimmed by 8 bases and J by 3 bases, 4 bases remained unmatched. CDR1 and CDR2 from the germline V gene are MNHEY and SVGEGT. CDR3 length: 12 residues.

The table lists this clone with many counts. A much larger clonotype is one base distant, so this may be a read error. With the read ending 3 residues before the CDR3 end, the germline J gene is used to fill in that end. The chain couples TRBV20-1 to TRBJ2-5; 8 bases match TRBD1. This CDR3 contains 16 residues. Germline assignment: CDR1 DFQATT and CDR2 SNEGSKA (reference sequence). The covered CDR3 bases are TGCAGTGCTGGGTTTTTGACAGGGGCTAGCACAGATACC. Residues: CSAGFLTGASTDT. The entire CDR3 is CSAGFLTGASTDTQYF.

The sample holds a few counts of this clone. Read sequence stops 3 residues before the CDR3 end, and the germline J gene provides the missing end. The chain employs TRBV7-9 and TRBJ2-1; TRBD2 aligns across 8 bases. The V gene end was trimmed by 2 bases and the J gene end by 0 bases; junction bases not matched to a gene: 0. CDR3 length equals 15 residues. Germline V lookup: CDR1 SEHNR, CDR2 FQNEAQ (reference sequence). The covered CDR3 bases are TGTGCCAGCAGCTTAAGCGGGAGCTCCTACAATGAG. Translating it yields CASSLSGSSYNE. The whole CDR3 region reads CASSLSGSSYNEQFF.

This clone was recorded at least ten times. The read halts 3 residues ahead of the CDR3 end, with the missing end drawn from the germline J gene. The chain uses TRBV28 and TRBJ2-7; the D gene is possibly TRBD1 (6 bases). V lost 5 bases, J lost 3 bases, and 14 bases lay in between. This CDR3 contains 14 residues. Germline CDR1 MDHEN, CDR2 SYDVKM. The CDR3 region is CASSLQGRVYEQYF. CDR3 bases read: TGTGCCAGCAGTCTACAGGGCAGGGTCTACGAG.

This clone was seen ten or more times. Read data end 3 residues before the CDR3 end; the end is taken from the germline J gene. The rearrangement links TRBV29-1 to TRBJ2-2, with D maybe TRBD2 (6 bases). Germline V gene lookup returns CDR1 SQVTM and CDR2 ANQGSEA. Deletions cut 0 bases from V and 4 bases from J, with 15 bases between. The CDR3 length is 16 residues. Here the CDR3 reads CSVEEAARRGTGELFF. CDR3 DNA (partial): TGCAGCGTTGAAGAGGCGGCTAGGAGGGGCACCGGGGAG.

In its sample, this clone was seen many times. The CDR3 end falls 3 residues outside the read, so it is completed with the germline J gene. Distinct nucleotide sequences in the sample also encode this CDR3. V gene TRBV2 combines with J gene TRBJ1-5; 9 positions agree with TRBD1. This CDR3 spans 17 amino acids. Unmatched junction bases numbered 13, after V lost 3 bases and J lost 7 bases. CDR1 and CDR2 (germline): SNHLY, FYNNEI. The CDR3: CASSDPFRDRARQPQHF. The covered CDR3 bases are TGTGCCAGCAGTGACCCCTTCCGGGACAGGGCCAGGCAGCCC.

The table lists this clone with a few counts. With the read ending 3 residues before the CDR3 end, the germline J gene is used to fill in that end. The J gene is TRBJ2-5, the V gene TRBV4-2; 7 nucleotides match TRBD1. The CDR3 loop spans 14 amino acids. Trimming at V came to 4 bases and at J to 1 base, leaving 3 bases not matched to a gene. The germline V gene has CDR1 LGHNA and CDR2 YNFKEQ. CDR3 protein: CASSPNRGQETQYF. CDR3 DNA, as far as it was read: TGTGCCAGCAGCCCAAACAGGGGCCAAGAGACC.

Ten or more counts support this clone. The read ends 3 residues early relative to the CDR3; the germline J gene fills the gap. The rearrangement uses TRBV10-2 and TRBJ2-7, with 7 bases lining up with TRBD2. Per germline, CDR1 WSHSY and CDR2 SAAADI. J gave up 2 bases and V 2 bases, and 6 bases lay outside the gene matches. The CDR3 sequence is 15 residues long. CDR3 region: CASSERTGGPYEQYF. Partial CDR3 DNA: TGCGCCAGCAGTGAGAGGACGGGGGGTCCCTACGAG.

This clone was observed a few times. This could be a read error, since a much larger clone is one nucleotide away. The DNA ends 3 residues before the CDR3 does, and the rest of the CDR3 is filled in from the germline J gene. The chain is built from TRBV5-1 and TRBJ2-5, with D possibly being TRBD1 (5 bases). The germline CDR1 and CDR2 sequences are SGHRS and YFSETQ. CDR3 length equals 14 residues. The CDR3 DNA, read in part, is TGCGCCAGCAGCAGAAGGGGATCCACAGATACC. The encoded protein is CASSRRGSTDT. The complete CDR3 protein is CASSRRGSTDTQYF.

This clone was seen ten or more times. The CDR3 bases that were read are TGTGCCAGTAGTCCTAGCGGGGTTTTCCAAGAGACC. Translation gives CASSPSGVFQET. The entire CDR3 is CASSPSGVFQETQYF. V and J are TRBV19 and TRBJ2-5; 9 bases match TRBD2. The CDR3 goes on 3 residues after the read ends, and that part is filled in from the germline J gene. The CDR3 runs to 15 residues. Trimming at V came to 5 bases and at J to 1 base, leaving 5 bases not matched to a gene. Germline V lookup: CDR1 LNHDA, CDR2 SQIVND (reference sequence).

This clone was detected ten times or more. The read ends 3 residues before the CDR3 terminus; that terminus is restored from the germline J gene. The rearrangement links TRBV5-1 to TRBJ1-4; D may be TRBD1 (5 bases). CDR1 SGHRS and CDR2 YFSETQ come from the germline V gene. The V gene lost 1 base and the J gene lost 6 bases, with 10 bases spanning the gap. The CDR3 is 14 amino acids. The CDR3 sequence: CASSLRGFDEKLFF. The sequenced CDR3 bases are TGCGCCAGCAGCTTGCGGGGGTTTGATGAAAAA.

This clone has a count of ten or more. The CDR3 goes on 3 residues after the read ends, and that part is filled in from the germline J gene. Other nucleotide sequences from this sample produce the same CDR3. V and J are TRBV20-1 and TRBJ1-2, with 7 nucleotides matching TRBD1. Looked up from germline, CDR1 is DFQATT and CDR2 is SNEGSKA (reference sequence). The CDR3 has 14 amino acids. Incomplete CDR3 DNA: TGCAGTGCTAGAGTCGTCGACAGGGCCTCCGGC. Translation gives CSARVVDRASG. The CDR3 in its entirety is CSARVVDRASGYTF.

This clone came up many times. The read stops 3 residues short of the end of the CDR3; the missing end is completed from the germline J gene. V and J are TRBV19 and TRBJ2-5; 15 positions match TRBD2. CDR1 and CDR2 from the germline V gene are LNHDA and SQIVND (reference sequence). The V and J ends lost 10 bases and 5 bases, in that order; junction bases with no gene match: 11. The CDR3 has 16 amino acids. The sequenced part of the CDR3 DNA is TGTGCCACTAGCCCCGGACTAGCGGGGGGGCGTGAGACC. Its translation: CATSPGLAGGRET. The CDR3 in its entirety is CATSPGLAGGRETQYF. The full variable domain, in which reference TRBV19 and TRBJ2-5 provide the parts outside the CDR3, is DGGITQSPKYLFRKEGQNVTLSCEQNLNHDAMYWYRQDPGQGLRLIYYSQIVNDFQKGDIAEGYSVSREKKESFPLTVTSAQKNPTAFYLCATSPGLAGGRETQYFGPGTRLLVL.